Sequencing of this T cell receptor beta chain was carried out in a study of cytomegalovirus exposure and HLA in healthy donors. 60 Vbeta and 13 Jbeta primers were used in PCR. Clones were sequenced by immunoSEQ multiplex PCR, and TCRdb holds only the in-frame ones, with some missing. The table records 140,000 or so clones, roughly 80% of them present only once. To note about this clone: What it recognizes is unknown.

Overall study results and limits: From TCR beta sequences, most subjects' HLA-A and HLA-B alleles were reportedly predicted accurately. In an earlier analysis, productive rearrangement rates for most beta V segments clustered near 87% or 30%. Clonal expansion was found to be greater in HLA-associated TCR beta chains than in equally common others in a later analysis. Sequencing likely caused a cluster of highly shared sequence variants.

The receptor was derived from a woman in her 30s in good health and CMV-seronegative. Input material: PBMCs.

The CDR3 region is CASSKALGRNTEAFF. The CDR3 DNA follows: TGTGCCAGCAGCAAAGCGTTGGGGCGGAACACTGAAGCTTTCTTT. This sequence joins TRBV21-1 and TRBJ1-1; the DNA was not used to check the table's D call, TRBD1. TRBV21-1 has pseudogene status. This CDR3 has 15 residues.